This entry describes one TCR beta chain. The antigen this receptor binds is unknown. The record has no base qualities; no much larger clone is one base away. TCR CDR3 regions were amplified from genomic DNA by multiplex PCR using the deep immunoSEQ assay. Extracted genomic DNA from each cell subset was distributed evenly across all wells of several immunoSEQ 96-well plates, and each plate was treated as a replicate. Each replicate PCR for sorted subsets received about 200 ng genomic DNA, equal to about 30,000 T cell genomes. The purified libraries were quantified using a Qubit 3.0 fluorometer, sized with a Bioanalyzer 2100, and then quantified again using the KAPA Library Quantification kit. A separate single-read 150-cycle Illumina NextSeq 550 flow cell was used to sequence each immunoSEQ 96-well plate. Per the original workflow: Because the immunoSEQ output held only junctional sequences and lacked quality scores, the filtering could not match the filtering applied to full-length reads. Sequences were annotated with PyIR, a Python wrapper for IgBLAST v1.9, using IMGT germline references to assign V/J genes and CDR3. Reads were filtered out if the reads had weak V/J assignments (E-value above 1e-6), no CDR3, stop codons, out-of-frame junctions, or ambiguous translated residues. V3J clonotypes were defined as sequences sharing an identical inferred V gene, J gene, and CDR3 amino acid sequence. Percentage overlap between repertoires was calculated by dividing the number of shared unique clonotypes by the size of the smaller repertoire. Three approaches were used to assess repertoire richness: RTK rarefaction, the Chao1 estimator, and Recon v2.1 estimates of unobserved clonotypes. Generation probabilities for all TCRbeta clonotypes obtained by the gDNA method from a handful of donors were computed using OLGA. TCRdb retrieved this table from immuneACCESS and kept in-frame rearrangements only. Not all clones are present; in checked studies, unresolved V genes account for under half, and no reason is known for the remainder. V and J calls and clone size are as listed in that table; D and trimming were resolved from the DNA. This sample lists millions of clones; more than 80% were detected once. The leading ten clones occupy 0.39% of the sample.

The data originate from a study of shared clonotypes between healthy human individuals (dated by TCRdb to 2020 to 2022). Regarding the research as a whole: A few men and two women, aged 18 to 49 years, made up the cohort. For each donor, CD4 naive and CD4 memory were each given three plates, CD8 naive was given two plates, and CD8 memory was given one plate. Leukapheresis yielded between about 0.8 and 8.9 billion PBMCs per donor. To increase sequencing depth and limit assay-specific biases, TCR repertoire library preparation and sequencing were carried out by different laboratories using diverse techniques. Blood TCR repertoires of a handful of healthy adults were deeply sequenced to estimate repertoire size and the extent of clonotype sharing between individuals.

The germline V end is reduced by 7 bases and the J end by 2 bases; junction bases left unmatched: 10. There are 15 amino acids in the CDR3, from cysteine to phenylalanine inclusive. The only DNA kept is the CDR3, 45 bases in frame from the first base. Reading the germline V gene gives CDR1 SNHLY and CDR2 FYNNEI. Healthy HIV-negative adults with no recently reported acute infections or vaccinations were included as donors. Every donor was a Caucasian adult living in Nashville, Tennessee, USA. CD4+ T cells were enriched by magnetic negative selection, after which naive cells were positively selected on CD45RA and the negative fraction was taken as the memory subset. Blood was obtained by leukapheresis, after which PBMCs were separated by Ficoll-Histopaque density gradient centrifugation and cryopreserved in liquid nitrogen vapor phase. Purity and quantity of every magnetically sorted T cell population were checked by analytical flow cytometry. Each sorted fraction had its genomic DNA isolated and then quantified by UV absorbance on a Nanodrop 2000c.

Study-wide findings and limitations: The small number of donors limited the genetic and exposure-history diversity represented. Based on pairwise subsampling, the degree of clonotype sharing among donors was expected to be affected by sequencing depth. Sampling was restricted to blood, and TCR repertoires in tissue are likely to differ from TCR repertoires in blood. Rarefaction of sorted-subset datasets indicated incomplete sequencing despite the large sequencing depth. Clonotypes shared by all four sorted-subset donors showed higher generation probabilities than non-shared clonotypes. Naive subsets generally had larger estimated clonotype richness than memory subsets did. Sharing across four donors was observed for roughly 5.4% of naive CD4, 3% to 3.5% of naive CD8, 2% to 2.5% of memory CD4, and roughly 0.4% of memory CD8 clonotypes.

The source material was naive CD4+ T cells from PBMCs. This sample's cell subset or site label indicates: CD45RA+ positively selected. The sequence was obtained from a man between 18 and 29 years old in good health. Some clones in this sample may be carry-over from other donors' samples. In this chain, TRBV2 is recombined with TRBJ1-2, with 7 central nucleotides matching TRBD1. The sequenced DNA: TGTGCCAGCACTACTTTACGGGACAGCAACTATGGCTACACCTTC. Protein translation: CASTTLRDSNYGYTF.